This entry features one T cell receptor (beta chain) sequence. The antigen remains unidentified. This specimen belongs to a study of regulatory T cells in long-lasting Graves disease. Notes on the study in general: Persistent disease preferred TRBV28, TRBJ1-2 and TRBJ2-5; new disease, TRBV20-1 and TRBJ2-1. For persistent Graves' patients, TCR diversity was lower than for newly diagnosed ones.

In germline, CDR1 is LGHNA, CDR2 YNFKEQ. The CDR3 is made up of 15 amino acids. V trimming: 4 bases; J trimming: 0 bases; junction bases outside the gene matches: 4. The TCR library used RNA extracted from PBMCs. MiXCR, applied by TCRdb to the reads, yields one record per CDR3 protein. The table shows approximately 1,000 distinct CDR3 sequences, with about 86% occurring only once. This TCR was sampled from a woman aged 35 to 59 with Graves disease. This chain connects TRBV4-2 to TRBJ2-3; TRBD2 matches at 7 bases. Sequenced material: peripheral blood mononuclear cells (PBMCs), taken with antithyroid drug treatment, in newly diagnosed or persistent Graves disease (not recorded which). The CDR3 nucleotides are TGTGCCAGCAGCCGCGGGACTACTAGCACAGATACGCAGTATTTT. It codes for CASSRGTTSTDTQYF.